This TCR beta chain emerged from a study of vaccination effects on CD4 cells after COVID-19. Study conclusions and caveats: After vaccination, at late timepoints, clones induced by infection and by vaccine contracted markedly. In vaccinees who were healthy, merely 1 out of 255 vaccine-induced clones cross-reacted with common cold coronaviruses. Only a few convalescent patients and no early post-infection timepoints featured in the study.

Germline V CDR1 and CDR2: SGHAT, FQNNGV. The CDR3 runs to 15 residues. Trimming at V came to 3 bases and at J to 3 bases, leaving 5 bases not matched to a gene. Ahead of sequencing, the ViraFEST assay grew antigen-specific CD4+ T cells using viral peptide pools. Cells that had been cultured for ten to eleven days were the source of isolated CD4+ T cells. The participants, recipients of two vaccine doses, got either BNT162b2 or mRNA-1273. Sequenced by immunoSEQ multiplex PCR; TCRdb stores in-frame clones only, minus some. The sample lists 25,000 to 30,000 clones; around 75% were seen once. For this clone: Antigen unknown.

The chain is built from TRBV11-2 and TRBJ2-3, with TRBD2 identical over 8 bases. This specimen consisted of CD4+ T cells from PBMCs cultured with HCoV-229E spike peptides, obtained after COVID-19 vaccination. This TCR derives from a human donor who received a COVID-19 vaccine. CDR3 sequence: CASSLGLGGTDTQYF. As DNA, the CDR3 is TGTGCCAGCAGCTTGGGACTAGGTGGAACAGATACGCAGTATTTT. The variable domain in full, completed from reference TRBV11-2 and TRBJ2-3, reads EAGVAQSPRYKIIEKRQSVAFWCNPISGHATLYWYQQILGQGPKLLIQFQNNGVVDDSQLPKDRFSAERLKGVDSTLKIQPAKLEDSAVYLCASSLGLGGTDTQYFGPGTRLTVL.